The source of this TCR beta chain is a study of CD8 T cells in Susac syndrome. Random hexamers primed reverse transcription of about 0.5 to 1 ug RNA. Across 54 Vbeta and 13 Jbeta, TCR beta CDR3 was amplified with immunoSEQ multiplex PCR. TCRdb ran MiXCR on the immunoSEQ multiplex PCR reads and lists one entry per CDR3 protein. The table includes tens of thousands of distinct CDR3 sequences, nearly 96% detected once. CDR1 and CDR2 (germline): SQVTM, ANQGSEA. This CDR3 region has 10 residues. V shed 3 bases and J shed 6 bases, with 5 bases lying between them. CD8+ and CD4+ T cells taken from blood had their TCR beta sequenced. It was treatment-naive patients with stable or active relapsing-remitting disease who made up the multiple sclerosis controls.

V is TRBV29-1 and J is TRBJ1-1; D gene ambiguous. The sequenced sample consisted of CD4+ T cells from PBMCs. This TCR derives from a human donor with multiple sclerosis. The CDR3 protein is CSVERSEAFF. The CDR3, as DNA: TGCAGCGTTGAGAGGTCTGAAGCTTTCTTT.